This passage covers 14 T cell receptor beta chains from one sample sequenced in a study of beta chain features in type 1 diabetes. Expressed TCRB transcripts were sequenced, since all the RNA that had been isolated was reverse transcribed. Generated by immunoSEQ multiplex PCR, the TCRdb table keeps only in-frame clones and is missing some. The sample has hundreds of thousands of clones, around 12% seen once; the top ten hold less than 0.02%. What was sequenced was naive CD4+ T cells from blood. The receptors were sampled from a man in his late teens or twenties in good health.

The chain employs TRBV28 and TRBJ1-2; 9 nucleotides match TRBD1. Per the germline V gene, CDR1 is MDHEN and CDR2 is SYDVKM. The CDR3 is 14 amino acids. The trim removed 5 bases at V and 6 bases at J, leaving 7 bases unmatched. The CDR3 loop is CASSTGGDPHGYTF. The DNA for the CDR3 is TGTGCCAGCAGTACAGGGGGCGATCCGCATGGCTACACCTTC.

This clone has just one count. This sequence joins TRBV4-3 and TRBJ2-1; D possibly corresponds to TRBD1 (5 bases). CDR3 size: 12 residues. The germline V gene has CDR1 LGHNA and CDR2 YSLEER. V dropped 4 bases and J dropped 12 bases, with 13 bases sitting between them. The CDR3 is CASSPPRALQFF. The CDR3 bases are TGCGCCAGCAGCCCCCCCAGGGCACTGCAGTTCTTC.

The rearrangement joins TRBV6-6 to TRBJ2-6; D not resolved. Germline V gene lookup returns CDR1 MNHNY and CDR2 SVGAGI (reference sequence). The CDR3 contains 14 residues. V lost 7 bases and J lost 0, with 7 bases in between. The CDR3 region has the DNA TGTGCCAGCACATCAGACTCTGGGGCCAACGTCCTGACTTTC. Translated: CASTSDSGANVLTF.

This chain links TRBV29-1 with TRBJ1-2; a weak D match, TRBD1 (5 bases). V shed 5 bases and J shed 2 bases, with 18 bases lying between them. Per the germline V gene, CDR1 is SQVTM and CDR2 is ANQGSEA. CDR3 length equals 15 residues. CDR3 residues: CSVLEGSGGNYGYTF. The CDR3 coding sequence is TGCAGCGTTCTAGAGGGATCGGGGGGAAACTATGGCTACACCTTC.

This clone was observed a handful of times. CDR3 amino acids: CASSNRAYEQYF. The CDR3 region has the DNA TGTGCCAGCAGTAACAGGGCCTACGAGCAGTACTTC. The chain recombines TRBV28 with TRBJ2-5; a weak D match, TRBD1 (6 bases). The better agreement between TRBJ2-7 and the DNA end casts doubt on the J call. Germline V lookup: CDR1 MDHEN, CDR2 SYDVKM. This CDR3 has 12 residues.

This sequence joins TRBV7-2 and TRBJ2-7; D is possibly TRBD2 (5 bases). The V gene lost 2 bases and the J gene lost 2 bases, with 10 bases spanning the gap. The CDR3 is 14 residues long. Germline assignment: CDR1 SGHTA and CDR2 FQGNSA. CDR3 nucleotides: TGTGCCAGCAGCTTAAGCGGTTCCACCTACGAGCAGTACTTC. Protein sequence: CASSLSGSTYEQYF.

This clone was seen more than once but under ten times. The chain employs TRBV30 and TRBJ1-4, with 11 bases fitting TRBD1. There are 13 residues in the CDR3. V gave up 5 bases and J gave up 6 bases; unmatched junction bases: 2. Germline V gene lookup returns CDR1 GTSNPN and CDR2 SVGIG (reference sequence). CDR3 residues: CAWGQGAYEKLFF. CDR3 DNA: TGTGCCTGGGGACAGGGGGCGTATGAAAAACTGTTTTTT.

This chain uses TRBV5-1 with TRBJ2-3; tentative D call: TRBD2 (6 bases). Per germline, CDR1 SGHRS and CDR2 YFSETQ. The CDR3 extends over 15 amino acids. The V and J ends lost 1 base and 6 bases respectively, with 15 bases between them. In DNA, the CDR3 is TGCGCCAGCAGCTTGTCCGGTCCCGCGGGGGATACGCAGTATTTT. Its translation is CASSLSGPAGDTQYF.

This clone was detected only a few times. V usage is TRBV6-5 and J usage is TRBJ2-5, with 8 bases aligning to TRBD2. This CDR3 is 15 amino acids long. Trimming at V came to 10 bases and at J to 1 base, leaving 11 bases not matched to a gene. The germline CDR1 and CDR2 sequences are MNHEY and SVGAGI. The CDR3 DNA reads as TGTGCCATCAGGCAGAGCGGGAGCTCCCAAGAGACCCAGTACTTC. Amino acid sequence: CAIRQSGSSQETQYF.

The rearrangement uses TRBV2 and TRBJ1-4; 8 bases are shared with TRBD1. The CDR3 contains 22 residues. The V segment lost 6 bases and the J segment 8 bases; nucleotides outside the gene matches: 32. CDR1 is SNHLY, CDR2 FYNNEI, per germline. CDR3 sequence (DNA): TGTGCCAGCAGCCAGCGGACAGGGCCGACCACTTGGACGGGTAGCACTGAGGAAAAACTGTTTTTT. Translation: CASSQRTGPTTWTGSTEEKLFF. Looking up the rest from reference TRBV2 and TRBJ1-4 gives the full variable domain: EPEVTQTPSHQVTQMGQEVILRCVPISNHLYFYWYRQILGQKVEFLVSFYNNEISEKSEIFDDQFSVERPDGSNFTLKIRSTKLEDSAMYFCASSQRTGPTTWTGSTEEKLFFGSGTQLSVL.

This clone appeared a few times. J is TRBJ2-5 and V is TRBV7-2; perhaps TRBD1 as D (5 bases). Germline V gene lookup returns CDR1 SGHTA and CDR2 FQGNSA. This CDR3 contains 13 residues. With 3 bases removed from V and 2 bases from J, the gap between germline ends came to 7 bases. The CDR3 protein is CASSFRQQETQYF. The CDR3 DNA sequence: TGTGCCAGCAGCTTTAGACAGCAAGAGACCCAGTACTTC.

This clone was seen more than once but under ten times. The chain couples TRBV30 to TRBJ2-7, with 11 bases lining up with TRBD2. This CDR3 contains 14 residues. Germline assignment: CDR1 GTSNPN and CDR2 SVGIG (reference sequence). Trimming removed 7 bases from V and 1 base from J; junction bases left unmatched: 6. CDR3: CAFTSGSGSYEQYF. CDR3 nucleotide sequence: TGTGCCTTTACTAGCGGGAGTGGGTCCTACGAGCAGTACTTC.

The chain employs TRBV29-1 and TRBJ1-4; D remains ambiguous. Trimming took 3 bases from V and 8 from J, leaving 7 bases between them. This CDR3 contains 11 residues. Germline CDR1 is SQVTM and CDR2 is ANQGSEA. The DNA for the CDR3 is TGCAGCGTTGACACAAAAGAAAAACTGTTTTTT. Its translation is CSVDTKEKLFF.

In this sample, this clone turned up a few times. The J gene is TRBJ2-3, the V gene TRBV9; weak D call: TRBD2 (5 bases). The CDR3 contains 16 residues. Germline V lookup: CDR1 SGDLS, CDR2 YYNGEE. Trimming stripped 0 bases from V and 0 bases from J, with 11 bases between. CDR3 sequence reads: CASSVDSDPSTDTQYF. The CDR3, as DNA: TGTGCCAGCAGCGTAGATAGCGACCCTAGCACAGATACGCAGTATTTT.